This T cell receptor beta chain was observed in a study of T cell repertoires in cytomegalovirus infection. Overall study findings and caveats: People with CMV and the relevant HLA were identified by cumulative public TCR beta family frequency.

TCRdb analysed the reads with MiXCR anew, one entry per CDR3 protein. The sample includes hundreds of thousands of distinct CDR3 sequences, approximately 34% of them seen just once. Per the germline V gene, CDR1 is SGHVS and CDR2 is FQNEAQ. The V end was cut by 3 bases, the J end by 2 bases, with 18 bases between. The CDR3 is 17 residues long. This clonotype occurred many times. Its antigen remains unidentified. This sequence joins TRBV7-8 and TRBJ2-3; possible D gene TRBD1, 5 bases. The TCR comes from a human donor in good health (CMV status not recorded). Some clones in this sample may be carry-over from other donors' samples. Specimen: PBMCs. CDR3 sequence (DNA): TGTGCCAGCAGCTTTCCGAGAGCCGAAGGGGCCACAGATACGCAGTATTTT. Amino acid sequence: CASSFPRAEGATDTQYF.